The T cell receptor (beta chain) under discussion was sequenced for a study of cytomegalovirus exposure and HLA in healthy donors. CDR1 is SGHDT and CDR2 is YYEEEE in the germline V gene. This CDR3 contains 14 residues. Trimming at V came to 0 bases and at J to 10 bases, leaving 6 bases not matched to a gene. The PCR ran on 60 Vbeta and 13 Jbeta primers. Generated by immunoSEQ multiplex PCR, the TCRdb table keeps only in-frame clones and is missing some. The table shows under 200,000 clones, with approximately 82% occurring only once. The receptor's source is a woman in her 40s in good health and CMV-seropositive. The specimen was PBMCs. The chain is built from TRBV5-6 and TRBJ2-1; the match to TRBD1 covers 8 bases. The CDR3 region has the DNA TGTGCCAGCAGCTTGGGGATCAGGGGGCGAGAGCAGTTCTTC. Encoded protein: CASSLGIRGREQFF.